The TCR beta chain under discussion was sequenced for a study of OX40 agonist ivuxolimab in advanced cancers. Study-level results: At 0.1 to 3.0 mg/kg, CD4+ and CD8+ blood T cells expanded clonally by week 6.

Blood specimens came from baseline, cycle 4 day 1, and cycle 7 day 1. Produced via immunoSEQ multiplex PCR; TCRdb's table is partial and in-frame only. Of some 57,000 clones listed, approximately 92% are singletons. The CDR3 is 13 residues long. Looked up from germline, CDR1 is SGDLS and CDR2 is YYNGEE. V was trimmed by 4 bases and J by 0 bases, leaving 7 bases between them. There are a few counts of this clone. Its antigen remains unidentified. This specimen consisted of CD4+ or CD8+ T cells sorted from blood, obtained in a trial of the OX40 agonist ivuxolimab. The chain combines TRBV9 with TRBJ2-5; D unclear. The clonotype originates from an adult with an advanced solid tumor such as melanoma, head and neck, liver or kidney cancer. The CDR3 sequence: CASSPLYQETQYF. As DNA, the CDR3 is TGTGCCAGCAGCCCCTTGTACCAAGAGACCCAGTACTTC.